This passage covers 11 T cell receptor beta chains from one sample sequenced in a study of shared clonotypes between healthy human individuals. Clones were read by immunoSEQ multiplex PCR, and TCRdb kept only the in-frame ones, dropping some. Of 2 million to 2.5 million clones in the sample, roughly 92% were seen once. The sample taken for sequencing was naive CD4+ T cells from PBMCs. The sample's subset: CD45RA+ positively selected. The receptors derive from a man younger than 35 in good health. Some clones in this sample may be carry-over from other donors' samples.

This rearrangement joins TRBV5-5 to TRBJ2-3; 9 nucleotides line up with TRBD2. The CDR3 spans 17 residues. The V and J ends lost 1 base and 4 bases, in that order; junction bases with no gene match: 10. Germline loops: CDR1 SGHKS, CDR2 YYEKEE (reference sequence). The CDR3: CASSLRPAGGSADTQYF. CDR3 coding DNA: TGTGCCAGCAGCTTGCGCCCAGCGGGAGGATCAGCAGATACGCAGTATTTT.

The CDR3 nucleotides read TGCGCCAGCAGCTTGGTACGGACAGGGGAAGGAGGTGAAAAACTGTTTTTT. It is translated as CASSLVRTGEGGEKLFF. The V call is TRBV5-1, the J call TRBJ1-4, with TRBD1 matching over 9 bases. V trimming: 0 bases; J trimming: 7 bases; junction bases outside the gene matches: 10. Germline V CDR1 and CDR2: SGHRS, YFSETQ. The CDR3 length is 17 residues.

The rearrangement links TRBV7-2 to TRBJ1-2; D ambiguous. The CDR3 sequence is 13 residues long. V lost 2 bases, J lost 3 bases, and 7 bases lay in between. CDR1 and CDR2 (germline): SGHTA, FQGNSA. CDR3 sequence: CASSLMRDYGYTF. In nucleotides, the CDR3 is TGTGCCAGCAGCTTAATGAGGGACTATGGCTACACCTTC. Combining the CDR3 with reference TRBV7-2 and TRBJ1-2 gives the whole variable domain GAGVSQSPSNKVTEKGKDVELRCDPISGHTALYWYRQSLGQGLEFLIYFQGNSAPDKSGLPSDRFSAERTGGSVSTLTIQRTQQEDSAVYLCASSLMRDYGYTFGSGTRLTVV.

CDR3 loop: CASSSSDSRNQPQHF. For the CDR3, the DNA is TGTGCCAGCAGTTCCTCGGACAGCCGTAATCAGCCCCAGCATTTT. The chain uses TRBV6-5 and TRBJ1-5, with D maybe TRBD1 (6 bases). CDR3 length: 15 amino acids. Trimming took 4 bases from V and 4 from J, leaving 14 bases between them. Germline lookup yields CDR1 MNHEY and CDR2 SVGAGI.

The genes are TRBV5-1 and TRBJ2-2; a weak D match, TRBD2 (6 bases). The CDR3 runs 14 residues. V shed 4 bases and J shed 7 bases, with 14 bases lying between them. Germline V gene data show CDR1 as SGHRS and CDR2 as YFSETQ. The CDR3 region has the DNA TGCGCCAGCAGCCCCCTTAGGAGGGACGGGGAGCTGTTTTTT. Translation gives CASSPLRRDGELFF.

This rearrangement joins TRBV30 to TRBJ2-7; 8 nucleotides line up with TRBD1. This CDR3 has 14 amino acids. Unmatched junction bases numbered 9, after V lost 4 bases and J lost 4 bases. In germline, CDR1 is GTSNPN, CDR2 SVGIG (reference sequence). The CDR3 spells CAWTVQGAGYEQYF. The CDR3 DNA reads TGTGCCTGGACGGTCCAGGGGGCGGGGTACGAGCAGTACTTC. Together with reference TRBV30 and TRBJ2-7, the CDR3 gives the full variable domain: SQTIHQWPATLVQPVGSPLSLECTVEGTSNPNLYWYRQAAGRGLQLLFYSVGIGQISSEVPQNLSASRPQDRQFILSSKKLLLSDSGFYLCAWTVQGAGYEQYFGPGTRLTVT.

As DNA, the CDR3 is TGTGCCAGCAGCCCCCTGGGGGCGGATGCGGGAGTAGGCGAGCAGTACTTC. Translated, it gives CASSPLGADAGVGEQYF. The rearrangement links TRBV4-2 to TRBJ2-7; a possible D gene is TRBD2 (7 bases). Germline V gives CDR1 LGHNA, CDR2 YNFKEQ. CDR3 length: 17 residues. The ends were cut back, 4 bases at V and 6 bases at J, with 25 bases in the middle.

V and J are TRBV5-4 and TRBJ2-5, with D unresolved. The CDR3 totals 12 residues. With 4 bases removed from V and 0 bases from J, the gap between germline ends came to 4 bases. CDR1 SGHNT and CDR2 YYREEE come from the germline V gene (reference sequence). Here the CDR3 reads CASSANQETQYF. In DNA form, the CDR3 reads TGTGCCAGCAGCGCGAACCAAGAGACCCAGTACTTC.

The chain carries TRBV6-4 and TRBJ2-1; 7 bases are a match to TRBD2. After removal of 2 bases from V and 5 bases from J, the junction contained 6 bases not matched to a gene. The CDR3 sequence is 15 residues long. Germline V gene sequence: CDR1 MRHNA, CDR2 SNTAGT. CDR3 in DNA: TGTGCCAGCAGTGACAGGGGAGGGTCGGACAATGAGCAGTTCTTC. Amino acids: CASSDRGGSDNEQFF.

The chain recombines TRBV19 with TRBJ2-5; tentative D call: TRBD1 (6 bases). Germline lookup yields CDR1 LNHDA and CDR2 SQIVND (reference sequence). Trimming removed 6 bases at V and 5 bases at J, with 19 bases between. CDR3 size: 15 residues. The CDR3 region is CASSPPGQRSETQYF. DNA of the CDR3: TGTGCCAGTAGCCCCCCTGGACAGCGCTCGGAGACCCAGTACTTC.

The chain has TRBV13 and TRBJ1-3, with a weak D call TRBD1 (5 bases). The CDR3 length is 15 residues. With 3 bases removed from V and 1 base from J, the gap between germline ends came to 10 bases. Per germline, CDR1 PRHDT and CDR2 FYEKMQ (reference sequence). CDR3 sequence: CASSFTGLSGNTIYF. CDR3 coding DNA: TGTGCCAGCAGCTTTACAGGTTTGTCTGGAAACACCATATATTTT.